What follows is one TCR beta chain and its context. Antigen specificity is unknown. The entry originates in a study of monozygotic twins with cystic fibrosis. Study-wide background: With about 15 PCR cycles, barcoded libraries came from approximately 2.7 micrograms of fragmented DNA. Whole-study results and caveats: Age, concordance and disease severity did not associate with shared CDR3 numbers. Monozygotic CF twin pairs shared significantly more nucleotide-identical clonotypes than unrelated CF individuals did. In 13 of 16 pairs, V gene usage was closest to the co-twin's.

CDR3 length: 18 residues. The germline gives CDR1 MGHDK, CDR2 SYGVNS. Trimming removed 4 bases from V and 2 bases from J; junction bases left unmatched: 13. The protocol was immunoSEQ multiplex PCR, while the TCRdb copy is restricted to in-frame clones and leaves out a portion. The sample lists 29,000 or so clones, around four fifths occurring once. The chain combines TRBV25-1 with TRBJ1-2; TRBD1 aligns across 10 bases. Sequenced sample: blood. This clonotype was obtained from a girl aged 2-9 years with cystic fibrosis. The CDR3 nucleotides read TGTGCCAGCAGTGTTAGTTTGGGACAGGGGCGAACCAACTATGGCTACACCTTC. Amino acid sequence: CASSVSLGQGRTNYGYTF.